Listed below are T cell receptor beta chains from one sample, sequenced in a study of T cells after yellow fever vaccination. TCRdb processed the 5' RACE reads anew with MiXCR; each CDR3 protein has one entry. The sample has 250,000 to 400,000 distinct CDR3 sequences, approximately 4% seen once. The sample here was PBMCs, taken 5 days after the yellow fever booster vaccination. These receptor sequences come from a man aged 18 to 29 who received the YFV17D yellow fever vaccine. The CDR3 runs from the conserved cysteine through the conserved F or W. A D gene is named only where the DNA matches it firmly. The size entry is marked missing in some rows and otherwise reads once, few, many or a size class.

v_gene	abundance	j_gene	d_gene	len	CDR3nt	CDR3aa
TRBV3-1	many	TRBJ1-4	-	15	TGTGCCAGCAGCCAAGATACGGGGGCGAATGAAAAACTGTTTTTT	CASSQDTGANEKLFF
TRBV5-1	-	TRBJ2-6	-	17	TGCGCCAGCAGCCCCTTATCCCAGGGCTCCGGGGCCAACGTCCTGACTTTC	CASSPLSQGSGANVLTF
TRBV29-1	few	TRBJ2-3	-	12	TGCAGCGTCAAGAGAGTTACAGATACGCAGTATTTT	CSVKRVTDTQYF
TRBV5-1	few	TRBJ1-2	TRBD1	14	TGCGCCAGCAGCCCCGAAGGGGGCCTCTATGGCTACACCTTC	CASSPEGGLYGYTF
TRBV10-3	few	TRBJ2-3	-	14	TGTGCCATCAGTATAGGGGGGCGGAAAGATACGCAGTATTTT	CAISIGGRKDTQYF
TRBV7-9	many	TRBJ2-1	-	16	TGTGCCAGCAGCCCTGATGACGGGAGATCCTACAATGAGCAGTTCTTC	CASSPDDGRSYNEQFF
TRBV27	-	TRBJ2-3	TRBD2	18	TGTGCCAGCCGCACCCGCCTCAGACCGGGACTAGCAGCAGATACGCAGTATTTT	CASRTRLRPGLAADTQYF
TRBV7-2	-	TRBJ2-7	TRBD1	13	TGTGCCAGCAGCTGGGGGACAGCCTCCGAGCAGTACTTC	CASSWGTASEQYF
TRBV4-1	few	TRBJ1-6	TRBD1	16	TGCGCCAGCAGCCAAGATTTGGGACAGGGAAGCTCACCCCTCCACTTT	CASSQDLGQGSSPLHF
TRBV15	few	TRBJ2-3	TRBD2	15	TGTGCCACGGACCGGACTAGCGGGGGGGAAAATACGCAGTATTTT	CATDRTSGGENTQYF
TRBV9	few	TRBJ1-1	-	13	TGTGCCAGCAGCGTAGAGGGGGTAACTGAAGCTTTCTTT	CASSVEGVTEAFF
TRBV29-1	-	TRBJ1-1	-	16	TGCAGCGTTGAAGATCGAGGAAGAGGGTTGAACACTGAAGCTTTCTTT	CSVEDRGRGLNTEAFF
TRBV6-6	-	TRBJ2-5	TRBD2	15	TGTGCCGTAACTGTCGGGGGGGCCAATAGAGAGACCCAGTACTTC	CAVTVGGANRETQYF